Sequencing of this T cell receptor (beta chain) was carried out in a study of blood T cell repertoires in COVID-19. Study-level background: Donors in the United States, Italy and Spain gave samples during acute or convalescent COVID-19. PBMCs, B-cell-depleted T cells, or T cells were the source of the cDNA or gDNA that made up the material.

Germline CDR1 reads SGHVT; CDR2 reads SQSDAQ. The CDR3 has 17 residues. The V end was cut by 1 base, the J end by 0 bases, with 13 bases between. Only in-frame clones appear in the TCRdb table, and some are missing; sequencing was by immunoSEQ multiplex PCR. Among about 130,000 clones listed, 70% to 85% were seen once. The TCR was taken from a woman aged 45-60 years with acute or convalescent COVID-19. The gene calls are TRBV7-4 and TRBJ2-4; D not certain. The specimen was peripheral blood. CDR3 nucleotide sequence: TGTGCCAGCAGCTTAGTGCGCACGCCCTTAGCCAAAAACATTCAGTACTTC. Translated, it gives CASSLVRTPLAKNIQYF.